Listed below are T cell receptor beta chains from one sample, sequenced in a study of siplizumab effects on memory and regulatory T cells. Assay: immunoSEQ multiplex PCR; the TCRdb copy retains only in-frame clones and omits some. The sample yields over 80,000 clones, just under 95% seen once. The specimen was non-Treg CD4+ T cells sorted from blood. The receptors were sampled from a human donor in good health. The CDR3 runs from the conserved cysteine through the conserved F or W. D genes are given only for firm matches. Clone sizes are given selectively: once, few, many, or a class where the clone is expanded.

d_call j_call cdr3_length clone_size v_call cdr3_nt cdr3_aa
NA TRBJ2-2 14 once TRBV6-6 TGTGCCAGCTCAGCTCGGAAGAACACCGGGGAGCTGTTTTTT CASSARKNTGELFF
NA TRBJ1-5 17 NA TRBV5-5 TGTGCCAGCAGCTTGTTTGATCCGGTATCTATCAATCAGCCCCAGCATTTT CASSLFDPVSINQPQHF
TRBD1 TRBJ1-4 15 once TRBV5-6 TGTGCCAGCAGCTCCGGGACAGCAACTAATGAAAAACTGTTTTTT CASSSGTATNEKLFF
NA TRBJ2-7 15 NA TRBV11-2 TGTGCCAGCAGCGGAACAGGGAAAGGGTCCTACGAGCAGTACTTC CASSGTGKGSYEQYF
NA TRBJ2-3 17 once TRBV5-1 TGCGCCAGCAGCAGGGGCCCTTCTAGCGCGAGCACAGATACGCAGTATTTT CASSRGPSSASTDTQYF
NA TRBJ2-1 17 NA TRBV28 TGTGCCAGCAGTTTAACTACCCCGGGTGCTCGGAGGGATGAGCAGTTCTTC CASSLTTPGARRDEQFF
NA TRBJ2-3 15 NA TRBV6-6 TGTGCCAGCAGTTTATCCCCGGAACTCACAGATACGCAGTATTTT CASSLSPELTDTQYF
TRBD1 TRBJ2-3 14 NA TRBV5-1 TGCGCCAGCAGGGTTAGGACAGGGGGAGATACGCAGTATTTT CASRVRTGGDTQYF
NA TRBJ1-1 16 NA TRBV7-5 TGTGTCAGAAGCTTTTCTCGACAGGGACGGGACACTGAAGCTTTCTTT CVRSFSRQGRDTEAFF
TRBD1 TRBJ2-5 15 once TRBV14 TGTGCCAGCAGCAAGGGACAGATTTGGGTGGAGACCCAGTACTTC CASSKGQIWVETQYF
NA TRBJ2-2 16 NA TRBV6-5 TGTGCCAGCAGTTACTGGAAAGTACACGCCACCGGGGAGCTGTTTTTT CASSYWKVHATGELFF
NA TRBJ2-3 13 NA TRBV7-8 TGTGCCAGCAGCTTCTCAGGGGAAGATACGCAGTATTTT CASSFSGEDTQYF
TRBD1 TRBJ2-1 14 NA TRBV7-9 TGTGCCAGCACCAACAACAGACAGGGGTCTGAGCAGTTCTTC CASTNNRQGSEQFF
NA TRBJ2-3 16 NA TRBV7-9 TGTGCCAGCAGCTCCGCACTAGGAAGAATCACAGATACGCAGTATTTT CASSSALGRITDTQYF
NA TRBJ2-2 13 NA TRBV15 TGTGCCACCAGCAGAGGGGAAACCGGGGAGCTGTTTTTT CATSRGETGELFF
NA TRBJ1-1 14 NA TRBV5-1 TGCGCCAGCAGCCTCGCTCAGGGTAAGACTGAAGCTTTCTTT CASSLAQGKTEAFF
NA TRBJ2-7 13 NA TRBV28 TGTGCCAGCAGTCGGGGACGGTCTTACGAGCAGTACTTC CASSRGRSYEQYF
TRBD1 TRBJ2-7 14 NA TRBV2 TGTGCCAGCAGGCCCGGGACAGGGACCTACGAGCAGTACTTC CASRPGTGTYEQYF
TRBD1 TRBJ1-1 15 NA TRBV7-9 TGTGCCAGCAGCTTACAGGGGGCTGTGAACACTGAAGCTTTCTTT CASSLQGAVNTEAFF
NA TRBJ2-7 15 NA TRBV28 TGTGCCAGCAGTTTGGACAGAAACCTAATCTACGAGCAGTACTTC CASSLDRNLIYEQYF
TRBD2 TRBJ2-1 13 NA TRBV6-6 TGTGCCAGCAGTTACGGGAGGGATCTGGGGCAGTTCTTC CASSYGRDLGQFF
NA TRBJ2-3 16 NA TRBV11-3 TGTGCCAGCAGCTTAAGAGTTGGGGGAGTTGCAGATACGCAGTATTTT CASSLRVGGVADTQYF
TRBD1 TRBJ1-1 12 NA TRBV19 TGTGCCAGTAGTAGAGGACAGGGTCATGCTTTCTTT CASSRGQGHAFF
NA TRBJ2-1 11 once TRBV29-1 TGCAGCGTTAAGGTTTACAATGAGCAGTTCTTC CSVKVYNEQFF
TRBD1 TRBJ2-7 15 NA TRBV28 TGTGCCAGCAGTTTAACCCAACAGGGGGATCTCGAGCAGTACTTC CASSLTQQGDLEQYF
NA TRBJ2-7 13 NA TRBV7-9 TGTGCCAGCACAAGGGACACCTTGGACGAGCAGTACTTC CASTRDTLDEQYF
NA TRBJ1-1 16 NA TRBV5-1 TGCGCCAGCAGCTTGGTTACAGGGAGTACGAACACTGAAGCTTTCTTT CASSLVTGSTNTEAFF
NA TRBJ2-6 16 NA TRBV28 TGTGCCACCGCACCCAGAGGGGTCGCCGGGGCCAACGTCCTGACTTTC CATAPRGVAGANVLTF
TRBD2 TRBJ2-1 15 NA TRBV7-3 TGTGCCAGCAGCAGTAGCGGGAGTGAGTACAATGAGCAGTTCTTC CASSSSGSEYNEQFF
NA TRBJ2-5 15 NA TRBV7-2 TGTGCCAGCAGCTTAGTTGGGGTTAGATTAGAGACCCAGTACTTC CASSLVGVRLETQYF
NA TRBJ1-5 12 NA TRBV28 TGTGCCAGCAATGAGGAAAATCAGCCCCAGCATTTT CASNEENQPQHF
TRBD1 TRBJ2-7 14 NA TRBV5-1 TGCGCCAGCAGCCCCGGGACAGGCTCCTACGAGCAGTACTTC CASSPGTGSYEQYF
NA TRBJ1-6 14 NA TRBV28 TGTGCCAGCAGCCTCCCCAGTGGCAATTCACCCCTCCACTTT CASSLPSGNSPLHF
NA TRBJ1-1 16 NA TRBV11-3 TGTGCCAGCAGCCTCTCCTACGGACAGAGGAACACTGAAGCTTTCTTT CASSLSYGQRNTEAFF
NA TRBJ1-5 15 few TRBV28 TGTGCCAGCTTGGGGCGAGGAGCGGGCAATCAGCCCCAGCATTTT CASLGRGAGNQPQHF
NA TRBJ1-4 11 NA TRBV4-1 TGCGCCAGCAGCCAAGAAGAAAAACTGTTTTTT CASSQEEKLFF
NA TRBJ1-5 13 NA TRBV5-8 TGTGCCAGCACCGGGGGGTGGGCTCAGCCCCAGCATTTT CASTGGWAQPQHF
NA TRBJ2-2 15 NA TRBV5-4 TGTGCCAGCAGCCTGGAAATCAGTGATACCGGGGAGCTGTTTTTT CASSLEISDTGELFF
NA TRBJ2-3 11 NA TRBV28 TGTGCCAGTACAGGGAGAGATACGCAGTATTTT CASTGRDTQYF
NA TRBJ1-5 16 NA TRBV7-9 TGTGCCAGCAGCCTTGTGGGGACATCCTTGGGAGAGCCCCAGCATTTT CASSLVGTSLGEPQHF
TRBD1 TRBJ2-6 18 NA TRBV9 TGTGCCAGCAGCCCAACCGGGACAGGGTTCTCTGGGGCCAACGTCCTGACTTTC CASSPTGTGFSGANVLTF
NA TRBJ2-1 11 NA TRBV7-9 TGTGCCAGCGGGGGTTGGAGTGAGCAGTTCTTC CASGGWSEQFF
NA TRBJ1-6 15 NA TRBV6-6 TGTGCCAGCAGTTACTCGACAGGTCCCAATTCACCCCTCCACTTT CASSYSTGPNSPLHF
NA TRBJ2-7 14 NA TRBV30 TGTGCCTGGAGTGGACTCAGTGGCTCCTACGAGCAGTACTTC CAWSGLSGSYEQYF
NA TRBJ2-6 13 NA TRBV6-1 TGTGCCAGCAGTGAATCCGGACGGAACGTCCTGACTTTC CASSESGRNVLTF
NA TRBJ2-7 14 NA TRBV6-5 TGTGCCAGCAGTTCCGACAGAATCCCCTACGAGCAGTACTTC CASSSDRIPYEQYF
NA TRBJ2-3 15 NA TRBV10-1 TGCGCCAGCAGTGCGGGGGTATCTAGCACAGATACGCAGTATTTT CASSAGVSSTDTQYF
NA TRBJ2-5 15 NA TRBV4-1 TGCGCCAGCAGCCAAGAACACAGGGTGCAAGAGACCCAGTACTTC CASSQEHRVQETQYF
NA TRBJ2-2 13 NA TRBV28 TGTGCCAGCACTACGGTCCACACCGGGGAGCTGTTTTTT CASTTVHTGELFF